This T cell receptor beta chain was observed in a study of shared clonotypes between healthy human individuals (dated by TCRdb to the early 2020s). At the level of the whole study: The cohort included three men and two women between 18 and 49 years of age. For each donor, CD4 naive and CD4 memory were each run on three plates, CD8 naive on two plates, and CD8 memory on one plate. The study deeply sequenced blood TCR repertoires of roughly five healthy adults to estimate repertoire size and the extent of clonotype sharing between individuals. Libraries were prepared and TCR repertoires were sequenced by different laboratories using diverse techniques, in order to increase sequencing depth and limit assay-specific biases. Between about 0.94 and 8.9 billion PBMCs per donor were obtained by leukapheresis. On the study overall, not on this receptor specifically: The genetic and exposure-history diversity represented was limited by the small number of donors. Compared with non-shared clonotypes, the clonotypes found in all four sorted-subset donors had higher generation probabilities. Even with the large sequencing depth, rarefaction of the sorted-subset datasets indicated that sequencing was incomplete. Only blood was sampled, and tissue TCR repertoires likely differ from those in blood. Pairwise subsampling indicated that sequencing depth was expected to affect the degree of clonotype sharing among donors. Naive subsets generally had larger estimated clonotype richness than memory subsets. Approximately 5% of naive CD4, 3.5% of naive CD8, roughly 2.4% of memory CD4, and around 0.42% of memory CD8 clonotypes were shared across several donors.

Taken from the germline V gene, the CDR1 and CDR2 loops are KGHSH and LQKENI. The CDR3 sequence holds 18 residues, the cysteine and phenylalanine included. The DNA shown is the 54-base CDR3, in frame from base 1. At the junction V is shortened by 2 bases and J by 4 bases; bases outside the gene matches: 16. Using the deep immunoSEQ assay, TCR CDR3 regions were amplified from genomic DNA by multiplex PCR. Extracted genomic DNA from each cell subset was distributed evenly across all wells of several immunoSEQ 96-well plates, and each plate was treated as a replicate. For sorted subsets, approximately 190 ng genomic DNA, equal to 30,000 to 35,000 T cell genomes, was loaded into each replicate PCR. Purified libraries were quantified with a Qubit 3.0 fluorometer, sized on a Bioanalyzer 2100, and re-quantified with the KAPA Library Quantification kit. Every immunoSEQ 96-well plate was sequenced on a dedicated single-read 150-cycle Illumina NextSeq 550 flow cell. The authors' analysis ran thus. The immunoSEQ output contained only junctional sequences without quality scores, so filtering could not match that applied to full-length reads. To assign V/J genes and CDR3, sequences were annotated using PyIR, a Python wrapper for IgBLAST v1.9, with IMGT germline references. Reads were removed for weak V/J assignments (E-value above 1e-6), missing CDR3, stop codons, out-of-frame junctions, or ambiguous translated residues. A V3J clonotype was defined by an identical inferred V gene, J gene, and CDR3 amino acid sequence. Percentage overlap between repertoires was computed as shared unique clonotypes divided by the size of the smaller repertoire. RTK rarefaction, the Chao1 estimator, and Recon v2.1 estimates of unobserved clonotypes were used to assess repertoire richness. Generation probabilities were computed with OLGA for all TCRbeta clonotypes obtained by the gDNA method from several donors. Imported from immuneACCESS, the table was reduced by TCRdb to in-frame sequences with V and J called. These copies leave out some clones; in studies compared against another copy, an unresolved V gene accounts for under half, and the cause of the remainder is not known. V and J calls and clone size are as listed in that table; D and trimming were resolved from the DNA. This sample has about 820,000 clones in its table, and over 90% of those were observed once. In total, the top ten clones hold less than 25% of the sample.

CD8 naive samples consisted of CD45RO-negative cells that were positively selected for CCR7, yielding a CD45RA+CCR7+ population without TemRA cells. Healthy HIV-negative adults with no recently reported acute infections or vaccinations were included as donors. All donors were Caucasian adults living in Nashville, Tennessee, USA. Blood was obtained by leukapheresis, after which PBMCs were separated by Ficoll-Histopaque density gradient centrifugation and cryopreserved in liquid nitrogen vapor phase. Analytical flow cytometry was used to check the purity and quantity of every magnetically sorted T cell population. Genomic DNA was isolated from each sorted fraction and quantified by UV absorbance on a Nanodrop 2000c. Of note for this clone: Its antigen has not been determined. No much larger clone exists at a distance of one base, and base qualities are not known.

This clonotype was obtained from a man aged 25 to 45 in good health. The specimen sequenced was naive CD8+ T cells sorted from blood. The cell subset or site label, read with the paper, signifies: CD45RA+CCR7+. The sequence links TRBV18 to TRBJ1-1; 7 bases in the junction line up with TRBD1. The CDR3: CASSPKREGARVLTEAFF. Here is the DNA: TGTGCCAGCTCACCAAAAAGAGAGGGGGCTCGGGTACTCACTGAAGCTTTCTTT.